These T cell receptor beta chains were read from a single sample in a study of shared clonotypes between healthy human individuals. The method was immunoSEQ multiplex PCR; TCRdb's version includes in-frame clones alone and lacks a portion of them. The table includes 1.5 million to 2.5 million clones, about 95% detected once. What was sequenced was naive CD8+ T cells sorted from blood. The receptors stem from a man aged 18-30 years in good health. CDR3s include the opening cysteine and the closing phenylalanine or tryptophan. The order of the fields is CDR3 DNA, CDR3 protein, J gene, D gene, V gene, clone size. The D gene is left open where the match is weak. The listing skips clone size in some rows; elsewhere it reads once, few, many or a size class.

DNA: TGTGCCAGCAGCGCGACGGGACGTGATGAAAAACTGTTTTTT
CDR3: CASSATGRDEKLFF
J: TRBJ1-4
D: .
V: TRBV9
size: .

DNA: TGTGCCAGCAGCTTGAGTCTCCGGGACACGATTTCCTACGAGCAGTACTTC
CDR3: CASSLSLRDTISYEQYF
J: TRBJ2-7
D: .
V: TRBV5-8
size: .

DNA: TGTGCCAGCAGCTTAGCGCCGGAGGGGTGGAATGAGCAGTTCTTC
CDR3: CASSLAPEGWNEQFF
J: TRBJ2-1
D: .
V: TRBV7-8
size: .

DNA: TGTGCCTCCTCGGGACTAGCGCTTACCAATGAGCAGTTCTTC
CDR3: CASSGLALTNEQFF
J: TRBJ2-1
D: TRBD2
V: TRBV30
size: .

DNA: TGTGCCATCAGTGAGCCTGGGACAGGAGTTGGCAATCAGCCCCAGCATTTT
CDR3: CAISEPGTGVGNQPQHF
J: TRBJ1-5
D: TRBD1
V: TRBV10-3
size: .

DNA: TGTGCCAGCAGCTCCGGACTAGCGGGAACCTACGAGCAGTACTTC
CDR3: CASSSGLAGTYEQYF
J: TRBJ2-7
D: TRBD2
V: TRBV5-5
size: .

DNA: TGTGCCAGCAGGACGACAGGGGGCGAGGGTTTTCACTCCTACGAGCAGTACTTC
CDR3: CASRTTGGEGFHSYEQYF
J: TRBJ2-7
D: TRBD1
V: TRBV27
size: .

DNA: TGTGCCAGCAGCTTCCCGGAGCGGGAGAGCACAGATACGCAGTATTTT
CDR3: CASSFPERESTDTQYF
J: TRBJ2-3
D: TRBD2
V: TRBV7-2
size: .

DNA: TGTGCCAGCAGCTTAGTGGGGGGCACGGGACCCCACTACGAGCAGTACTTC
CDR3: CASSLVGGTGPHYEQYF
J: TRBJ2-7
D: .
V: TRBV7-9
size: .

DNA: TGTGCCAGCAGCCCCGGCGGAGTTACTGAAGCTTTCTTT
CDR3: CASSPGGVTEAFF
J: TRBJ1-1
D: .
V: TRBV9
size: .

DNA: TGTGCCAGCAGTCCCCAGGGAGGAACCTACAATGAGCAGTTCTTC
CDR3: CASSPQGGTYNEQFF
J: TRBJ2-1
D: .
V: TRBV6-5
size: .

DNA: TGTGCCAGCAGTGAAGCGGGTTGGGATGGCTACACCTTC
CDR3: CASSEAGWDGYTF
J: TRBJ1-2
D: .
V: TRBV6-1
size: few

DNA: TGTGCCAGCAGCTTAAGGGCCGGGACAGGGGGCGTCTACGAGCAGTACTTC
CDR3: CASSLRAGTGGVYEQYF
J: TRBJ2-7
D: TRBD1
V: TRBV11-2
size: .

DNA: TGTGCCAGCAGCTGGGGACCCACCAATGAGCAGTACTTC
CDR3: CASSWGPTNEQYF
J: TRBJ2-7
D: .
V: TRBV5-6
size: .

DNA: TGTGCCTGGAGTCTGGACAGCATCTACGAGCAGTACTTC
CDR3: CAWSLDSIYEQYF
J: TRBJ2-7
D: .
V: TRBV30
size: once

DNA: TGTGCCAGCAGCGTAGGGGTGGGGTACAATGAGCAGTTCTTC
CDR3: CASSVGVGYNEQFF
J: TRBJ2-1
D: .
V: TRBV9
size: .

DNA: TGTGCCAGCAGTTACGCACCAGGCTACGAGCAGTACTTC
CDR3: CASSYAPGYEQYF
J: TRBJ2-7
D: .
V: TRBV6-6
size: .

DNA: TGCGCCAGCAGTGGGGGACTTTACACCGGGGAGCTGTTTTTT
CDR3: CASSGGLYTGELFF
J: TRBJ2-2
D: .
V: TRBV10-2
size: few

DNA: TGTGCCAGCAGTTTTTTAGCGGGAGGCGATGAGCAGTTCTTC
CDR3: CASSFLAGGDEQFF
J: TRBJ2-1
D: TRBD2
V: TRBV27
size: .

DNA: TGTGCCAGCAGCCCCCCTCAGGACTATGGCTACACCTTC
CDR3: CASSPPQDYGYTF
J: TRBJ1-2
D: .
V: TRBV7-9
size: .

DNA: TGTGCCAGCAGTCAGACCCGTAGCGGGGGGAACAATGAGCAGTTCTTC
CDR3: CASSQTRSGGNNEQFF
J: TRBJ2-1
D: TRBD2
V: TRBV6-6
size: once

DNA: TGTGCCAGCAGTTACCCCTTTAGGCCTTGGGAAGATACGCAGTATTTT
CDR3: CASSYPFRPWEDTQYF
J: TRBJ2-3
D: .
V: TRBV6-8
size: .

DNA: TGTGCCAGCAGACCCCGGGACTTCTATGGCTACACCTTC
CDR3: CASRPRDFYGYTF
J: TRBJ1-2
D: .
V: TRBV25-1
size: .

DNA: TGCAGCGTTTGGCGTGAAGATACGCAGTATTTT
CDR3: CSVWREDTQYF
J: TRBJ2-3
D: .
V: TRBV29-1
size: .

DNA: TGCGCCAGCAGCCAAGATAAGGCAAACGAGCAGTACTTC
CDR3: CASSQDKANEQYF
J: TRBJ2-7
D: .
V: TRBV4-1
size: .

DNA: TGTGCCAGCAGCTCATCCGGACAGGGGGAAATGTACGAGCAGTACTTC
CDR3: CASSSSGQGEMYEQYF
J: TRBJ2-7
D: TRBD1
V: TRBV13
size: .

DNA: TGCGCCAGCAGCTTGGGGGCGGGAGCCCTCAATGAGCAGTTCTTC
CDR3: CASSLGAGALNEQFF
J: TRBJ2-1
D: TRBD2
V: TRBV5-1
size: .

DNA: TGTGCCAGCAGTCCTTTAGCGGGGTCCTCCTACGAGCAGTACTTC
CDR3: CASSPLAGSSYEQYF
J: TRBJ2-7
D: TRBD2
V: TRBV28
size: .

DNA: TGCAGTGCTTTCTCTGGAAACACCATATATTTT
CDR3: CSAFSGNTIYF
J: TRBJ1-3
D: .
V: TRBV20-1
size: .

DNA: TGTGCCAGCAGTATACAGGGAAAAATGAACACTGAAGCTTTCTTT
CDR3: CASSIQGKMNTEAFF
J: TRBJ1-1
D: .
V: TRBV5-8
size: .

DNA: TGTGCCAGCAGCTTAGGGACAGGTCCCTACGAGCAGTACTTC
CDR3: CASSLGTGPYEQYF
J: TRBJ2-7
D: TRBD1
V: TRBV7-8
size: .

DNA: TGCGCCAGCAGCCCCCAAAGACAGGTGGTTGGGGAGCTGTTTTTT
CDR3: CASSPQRQVVGELFF
J: TRBJ2-2
D: .
V: TRBV5-1
size: .

DNA: TGCACCAGCAGCTTAGGGGACAGTACTAATGAAAAACTGTTTTTT
CDR3: CTSSLGDSTNEKLFF
J: TRBJ1-4
D: .
V: TRBV1
size: .

DNA: TGTGCCAGCAGTTACAGGGGCCATAACTATGGCTACACCTTC
CDR3: CASSYRGHNYGYTF
J: TRBJ1-2
D: .
V: TRBV6-5
size: once

DNA: TGTGCCAGCAGCCCTTCGGAGCCCTCCGGATACGAGCAGTACTTC
CDR3: CASSPSEPSGYEQYF
J: TRBJ2-7
D: .
V: TRBV11-2
size: once

DNA: TGTGCCAGCCTTAACACCGGGGAGCTGTTTTTT
CDR3: CASLNTGELFF
J: TRBJ2-2
D: .
V: TRBV7-6
size: .

DNA: TGCGCCAGCAGTGAAGAGGGGGCAAGCAATGAGCAGTTCTTC
CDR3: CASSEEGASNEQFF
J: TRBJ2-1
D: TRBD1
V: TRBV10-2
size: .

DNA: TGCGCCAGCAGCCAAGACGGACTAGCGGGAGAGGAGCAGTTCTTC
CDR3: CASSQDGLAGEEQFF
J: TRBJ2-1
D: TRBD2
V: TRBV4-3
size: .

DNA: TGCGCCAGCAGCCCAGCCTCTGCGGATACGCAGTATTTT
CDR3: CASSPASADTQYF
J: TRBJ2-3
D: .
V: TRBV4-1
size: .

DNA: TGTGCCAGCCTCGAAACTCAGCTCGAGCAGTACTTC
CDR3: CASLETQLEQYF
J: TRBJ2-7
D: .
V: TRBV6-1
size: .

DNA: TGTGCCAGCAGCTGGGGACAGGCTCCCTACGAGCAGTACTTC
CDR3: CASSWGQAPYEQYF
J: TRBJ2-7
D: TRBD1
V: TRBV11-1
size: .

DNA: TGTGCCAGCAGCTTAGGGGGTTTAGGGGAGCAGTACTTC
CDR3: CASSLGGLGEQYF
J: TRBJ2-7
D: .
V: TRBV7-8
size: .

DNA: TGCGCCAGCAGCCCAGACAGTTTTCGGTACAATGAGCAGTTCTTC
CDR3: CASSPDSFRYNEQFF
J: TRBJ2-1
D: .
V: TRBV4-1
size: .

DNA: TGTGCCAGCAGCCCTAACACCGGACTTATTTACGAGCAGTACTTC
CDR3: CASSPNTGLIYEQYF
J: TRBJ2-7
D: .
V: TRBV13
size: .